This entry lists 8 T cell receptor beta chains sequenced from one sample in a study of blood T cell repertoires in COVID-19. This table comes from immunoSEQ multiplex PCR, and its TCRdb copy is limited to in-frame clones, with some not included. The sample holds more than 110,000 clones; roughly 83% are singletons and the top ten take 5% to 6%. Source material: PBMCs or T cells enriched from blood (not recorded which). Receptor source: a man between 35 and 55 years old with acute COVID-19.

The rearrangement uses TRBV2 and TRBJ1-5; D perhaps matches TRBD1 (5 bases). The CDR3 extends over 18 amino acids. CDR1 and CDR2 (germline): SNHLY, FYNNEI. V was clipped by 3 bases and J by 1 base, with 19 bases between them. CDR3 in DNA: TGTGCCAGCAGTGATAAGGTAGGGGCCAGAAGAAGCAATCAGCCCCAGCATTTT. Protein product: CASSDKVGARRSNQPQHF.

This chain connects TRBV9 to TRBJ1-6, with D possibly being TRBD1 (6 bases). This CDR3 comprises 15 residues. Germline lookup yields CDR1 SGDLS and CDR2 YYNGEE. V was clipped by 1 base and J by 8 bases, with 13 bases between them. The CDR3 bases are TGTGCCAGCAGCGTAAGGGGGGAGGGCGATTCACCCCTCCACTTT. Protein: CASSVRGEGDSPLHF.

The chain recombines TRBV4-3 with TRBJ1-1; no firm D call. Per the germline V gene, CDR1 is LGHNA and CDR2 is YSLEER. Between the trimmed V and J ends, which lost 0 bases and 0 bases, there was a span of 17 bases. The CDR3 runs 18 residues. Here the CDR3 reads CASSQDFLSYFMNTEAFF. CDR3 bases: TGCGCCAGCAGCCAAGATTTTTTGTCATACTTCATGAACACTGAAGCTTTCTTT.

The chain employs TRBV28 and TRBJ2-3, with TRBD2 matching 8 bases. The CDR3 spans 18 residues. Germline CDR1 MDHEN, CDR2 SYDVKM. Germline trimming cut 7 bases from V and 4 bases from J; bases unmatched to any gene: 19. The CDR3 loop is CASITGGPERERADTQYF. The CDR3 DNA sequence: TGTGCCAGCATCACGGGGGGTCCCGAGCGGGAGAGGGCAGATACGCAGTATTTT.

The chain combines TRBV6-5 with TRBJ1-4; 9 bases line up with TRBD1. V was clipped by 0 bases and J by 16 bases; unmatched bases: 6. The CDR3 covers 13 residues. CDR1 and CDR2 from the germline V gene are MNHEY and SVGAGI. Written as DNA, the CDR3 is TGTGCCAGCAGTTACTCGGACAGGGGAAAGCAGTTTTTT. Residues: CASSYSDRGKQFF.

The CDR3 DNA reads TGTGCCAGCAGCTCCACACTCGGAGACGGGGAGCTGTTTTTT. It yields the protein CASSSTLGDGELFF. J is TRBJ2-2 and V is TRBV5-5; no clear D gene. CDR3 length equals 14 residues. The V end was cut by 3 bases, the J end by 7 bases, with 13 bases between. The germline V gene has CDR1 SGHKS and CDR2 YYEKEE (reference sequence).

The chain carries TRBV9 and TRBJ1-6, with a weak D call TRBD1 (5 bases). Trimming shortened V by 1 base and J by 5 bases, and 7 bases separated the two germline ends. This CDR3 contains 14 residues. Germline lookup yields CDR1 SGDLS and CDR2 YYNGEE. CDR3 bases: TGTGCCAGCAGCGTAACGGACAATAATTCACCCCTCCACTTT. Its translation: CASSVTDNNSPLHF. The full variable domain, completed using reference TRBV9 and TRBJ1-6, is DSGVTQTPKHLITATGQRVTLRCSPRSGDLSVYWYQQSLDQGLQFLIQYYNGEERAKGNILERFSAQQFPDLHSELNLSSLELGDSALYFCASSVTDNNSPLHFGNGTRLTVT.

The V and J genes are TRBV7-9 and TRBJ1-2, with 7 bases that match TRBD1. After removal of 5 bases from V and 4 bases from J, the junction contained 4 bases not matched to a gene. Looked up from germline, CDR1 is SEHNR and CDR2 is FQNEAQ (reference sequence). This CDR3 region has 13 residues. The CDR3 region has the DNA TGTGCCAGCAGCCCGGGGACAGCCTATGGCTACACCTTC. As protein: CASSPGTAYGYTF. Filled out from reference TRBV7-9 and TRBJ1-2, the complete variable domain reads DTGVSQNPRHKITKRGQNVTFRCDPISEHNRLYWYRQTLGQGPEFLTYFQNEAQLEKSRLLSDRFSAERPKGSFSTLEIQRTEQGDSAMYLCASSPGTAYGYTFGSGTRLTVV.